This entry lists 3 T cell receptor beta chains sequenced from one sample in a study of T cell responses to AZD1222 COVID-19 vaccine. The method was immunoSEQ multiplex PCR; TCRdb's version includes in-frame clones alone and lacks a portion of them. The table shows some 90,000 clones, with 70% to 90% occurring only once. Sequenced material: peripheral blood, taken on day 0 of AZD1222 vaccination. These receptors were collected from an adult in good health.

The table lists this clone with a count of one. The chain has TRBV2 and TRBJ1-4; TRBD1 agrees at 7 bases. The V gene's germline CDR1 is SNHLY and CDR2 FYNNEI. The CDR3 covers 15 residues. V lost 2 bases to trimming and J lost 8 bases; unmatched junction nucleotides: 8. CDR3 amino acids: CASSELQGEREKLFF. DNA for the CDR3: TGTGCCAGCAGTGAATTGCAGGGGGAAAGGGAAAAACTGTTTTTT.

The chain employs TRBV27 and TRBJ2-7; 9 bases are shared with TRBD2. Germline loops: CDR1 MNHEY, CDR2 SMNVEV (reference sequence). Losses at the gene ends were 5 bases for V and 2 bases for J; bases not matched to a gene: 10. This CDR3 contains 16 residues. The CDR3 sequence is CASSTSTSGRTYEQYF. The DNA for the CDR3 is TGTGCCAGCAGTACCTCGACTAGCGGACGCACCTACGAGCAGTACTTC.

The J gene is TRBJ1-6, the V gene TRBV28, with 8 bases matching TRBD1. Germline loops: CDR1 MDHEN, CDR2 SYDVKM. The CDR3 is made up of 17 amino acids. V lost 1 base, J lost 7 bases, and 9 bases stayed unmatched. CDR3 sequence: CASSLLTPGQENSPLHF. The CDR3 DNA follows: TGTGCCAGCAGTTTATTGACCCCGGGACAGGAGAATTCACCCCTCCACTTT.